The 27 T cell receptor beta chains below come from one sample, sequenced in a study of T-cell memory formation after mild COVID-19. TCRdb reanalysed the 5' RACE reads using MiXCR and keeps one entry per CDR3 protein. The sample records more than 110,000 distinct CDR3 sequences, 25% being singletons. Sequences were obtained from PBMCs or a T cell subset sorted from them (not recorded which). These receptors all come from an adult woman who had mild COVID-19 (a few samples of this study predate the infection). Cell type and time point are not known.

This clonotype was detected only a few times. The J gene is TRBJ2-7, the V gene TRBV20-1; D is undetermined. CDR3 size: 15 residues. Germline V gene sequence: CDR1 DFQATT, CDR2 SNEGSKA (reference sequence). Trimming took off 3 bases at V and 4 bases at J, with 19 bases between the two ends. The DNA of the CDR3 is TGCAGTGCTAGCGGCTCCGCAACCCCTACTTACGAGCAGTACTTC. It yields the protein CSASGSATPTYEQYF.

This clonotype was seen a few times. The chain recombines TRBV27 with TRBJ1-2, with D possibly being TRBD1 (6 bases). The CDR3 runs 13 residues. Deletions cut 6 bases from V and 6 bases from J, with 14 bases between. Germline V gene data show CDR1 as MNHEY and CDR2 as SMNVEV (reference sequence). CDR3 protein: CASSEGGRNGYTF. As DNA, the CDR3 is TGTGCCAGCAGCGAGGGGGGGCGGAATGGCTACACCTTC.

This clonotype has just a few counts. The rearrangement links TRBV12-3 or TRBV12-4 to TRBJ2-3; TRBD1 or TRBD2 may be the D gene (6 bases each). The CDR3 extends over 13 amino acids. V lost 8 bases and J lost 2, with 11 bases in between. The CDR3 protein is CASGGGTTDTQYF. In DNA form, the CDR3 reads TGTGCCAGCGGAGGGGGGACCACAGATACGCAGTATTTT.

This clonotype was recorded a few times. CDR3 region: CANKGPGRETQYF. CDR3 DNA: TGTGCCAACAAAGGTCCAGGTCGGGAGACCCAGTACTTC. The chain recombines TRBV2 with TRBJ2-5; D gene ambiguous. The ends were cut back, 10 bases at V and 5 bases at J, with 17 bases in the middle. The germline V gene has CDR1 SNHLY and CDR2 FYNNEI. The CDR3 spans 13 residues. Based on the CDR3 plus reference TRBV2 and TRBJ2-5, the full variable domain is EPEVTQTPSHQVTQMGQEVILRCVPISNHLYFYWYRQILGQKVEFLVSFYNNEISEKSEIFDDQFSVERPDGSNFTLKIRSTKLEDSAMYFCANKGPGRETQYFGPGTRLLVL.

This clonotype was observed a handful of times. V usage is TRBV2 and J usage is TRBJ2-1, with 12 bases identical to TRBD2. V lost 7 bases and J lost 7; bases outside the gene matches: 2. Looked up from germline, CDR1 is SNHLY and CDR2 is FYNNEI. CDR3 length equals 13 residues. In DNA, the CDR3 is TGTGCCAGCACAGGACTAGCGGGAAATGAGCAGTTCTTC. Translating gives CASTGLAGNEQFF.

The chain links TRBV6-2 or TRBV6-3 to TRBJ2-5, with no clear D. The CDR3 runs to 12 residues. Germline V gene data show CDR1 as MNHEY and CDR2 as SVGEGT. Trimming stripped 4 bases from V and 5 bases from J, with 8 bases between. The CDR3 reads CASSWMGETQYF. CDR3 sequence (DNA): TGTGCCAGCAGTTGGATGGGGGAGACCCAGTACTTC.

This clonotype has more than one count but fewer than ten. The chain carries TRBV20-1 and TRBJ2-7, with 7 nucleotides matching TRBD1. This CDR3 has 18 amino acids. CDR1 and CDR2 (germline): DFQATT, SNEGSKA (reference sequence). Trimming at V came to 1 base and at J to 0 bases, leaving 15 bases not matched to a gene. CDR3 DNA sequence: TGCAGTGCTAGAGGCCGCGATCCGGGACAGATCTTCTCCTACGAGCAGTACTTC. It encodes CSARGRDPGQIFSYEQYF.

This sequence joins TRBV30 and TRBJ2-7; no definite D call. Germline V gene data show CDR1 as GTSNPN and CDR2 as SVGIG (reference sequence). The CDR3 spans 11 residues. V lost 5 bases and J lost 7, with 12 bases in between. The chain's CDR3 is CAWSSSVEQYF. The CDR3, as DNA: TGTGCCTGGTCCTCGTCGGTGGAGCAGTACTTC.

This clonotype was seen more than once but under ten times. The chain employs TRBV11-2 and TRBJ2-5; D possibly matches TRBD1 or TRBD2 (5 bases each). The CDR3 covers 14 residues. Germline loops: CDR1 SGHAT, CDR2 FQNNGV. V was pared by 4 bases and J by 3 bases, with 12 bases between. The CDR3 spells CASSWDLREETQYF. CDR3 bases: TGTGCCAGCAGCTGGGACCTGAGGGAAGAGACCCAGTACTTC.

This rearrangement joins TRBV24-1 to TRBJ2-3, with D hard to call. The V and J ends lost 2 bases and 4 bases respectively, with 3 bases between them. The CDR3 sequence is 12 residues long. The germline CDR1 and CDR2 sequences are KGHDR and SFDVKD. The CDR3 sequence is CATSDSADTQYF. CDR3 nucleotides: TGTGCCACCAGTGATTCTGCAGATACGCAGTATTTT.

The chain uses TRBV7-6 and TRBJ1-1, with D possibly TRBD1 on 6 matching bases. Germline CDR1 SGHVS, CDR2 FNYEAQ. V lost 5 bases and J lost 2, with 9 bases in between. The CDR3 extends over 13 amino acids. The CDR3 region has the DNA TGTGCCAGCAGCGGGGGGACAAACACTGAAGCTTTCTTT. Encoded protein: CASSGGTNTEAFF.

The chain combines TRBV7-9 with TRBJ1-2, with D hard to call. The germline V and J ends were trimmed by 0 bases and 2 bases, with 10 bases remaining between them. CDR3 length equals 15 residues. Germline V lookup: CDR1 SEHNR, CDR2 FQNEAQ (reference sequence). The chain's CDR3 is CASSLAVGANYGYTF. CDR3 nucleotides: TGTGCCAGCAGCTTAGCCGTGGGAGCAAACTATGGCTACACCTTC. Complete variable domain (other parts from reference TRBV7-9 and TRBJ1-2): DTGVSQNPRHKITKRGQNVTFRCDPISEHNRLYWYRQTLGQGPEFLTYFQNEAQLEKSRLLSDRFSAERPKGSFSTLEIQRTEQGDSAMYLCASSLAVGANYGYTFGSGTRLTVV.

This chain links TRBV27 with TRBJ1-1; a weak D match, TRBD1 (5 bases). V lost 3 bases and J lost 7, with 18 bases in between. The CDR3 has 15 amino acids. Germline CDR1 and CDR2: MNHEY and SMNVEV (reference sequence). The CDR3 DNA is TGTGCCAGCAGTTTGTCCCTCCAAGGGGCCCTTGAAGCTTTCTTT. This encodes CASSLSLQGALEAFF.

The rearrangement joins TRBV4-2 to TRBJ2-3; 11 nucleotides align to TRBD2. The trim removed 4 bases at V and 3 bases at J, leaving 6 bases unmatched. Germline CDR1 is LGHNA and CDR2 is YNFKEQ. The CDR3 is 16 residues long. The CDR3 sequence is CASSPVLAGATDTQYF. DNA of the CDR3: TGTGCCAGCAGCCCTGTACTAGCGGGGGCGACAGATACGCAGTATTTT.

In its sample, this clonotype was seen a few times. The gene calls are TRBV28 and TRBJ1-2, with D unresolved. CDR1 is MDHEN, CDR2 SYDVKM, per germline. V was pared by 10 bases and J by 3 bases, with 12 bases between. The CDR3 contains 12 residues. CDR3 residues: CAIAGRDYGYTF. CDR3 nucleotide sequence: TGTGCCATCGCCGGGAGAGACTATGGCTACACCTTC.

The chain joins TRBV24-1 to TRBJ1-5; D gene unclear. CDR1 and CDR2 from the germline V gene are KGHDR and SFDVKD. V gave up 4 bases and J gave up 5 bases, with 11 bases separating them. The CDR3 has 14 residues. CDR3 sequence (DNA): TGTGCCACCAGTGAAACAGCGTATCATCAGCCCCAGCATTTT. Amino acids: CATSETAYHQPQHF.

This clonotype was observed once. The V and J genes are TRBV5-1 and TRBJ2-2; D is uncertain. V dropped 4 bases and J dropped 6 bases, with 13 bases sitting between them. Germline V gene sequence: CDR1 SGHRS, CDR2 YFSETQ. There are 14 residues in the CDR3. The CDR3 DNA is TGCGCCAGCAGCGACTCCCTTTTTGCCGGGGAGCTGTTTTTT. This encodes CASSDSLFAGELFF.

V usage is TRBV12-3 or TRBV12-4 and J usage is TRBJ2-7, with a tentative D call TRBD1 (6 bases). This CDR3 has 14 amino acids. Trimming took off 6 bases at V and 4 bases at J, with 16 bases between the two ends. CDR3 in DNA: TGTGCCAGCAGCCCCGAGGGGGTTGAGTACGAGCAGTACTTC. It specifies CASSPEGVEYEQYF.

This clonotype was seen more than once but under ten times. The chain combines TRBV30 with TRBJ1-2; TRBD1 agrees at 8 bases. From germline, CDR1 is GTSNPN and CDR2 SVGIG (reference sequence). Losses at the gene ends were 4 bases for V and 6 bases for J; bases not matched to a gene: 7. CDR3 length: 13 residues. The CDR3 coding sequence is TGTGCCTGGATCGGACAGGGACGAGATGGCTACACCTTC. Its protein is CAWIGQGRDGYTF.

The V and J genes are TRBV13 and TRBJ1-1, with a tentative D call TRBD1 (6 bases). The CDR3 loop spans 15 amino acids. The V end was cut by 3 bases, the J end by 2 bases, with 13 bases between. Looked up from germline, CDR1 is PRHDT and CDR2 is FYEKMQ (reference sequence). CDR3 sequence: CASSLGAGSNTEAFF. Here the CDR3 DNA reads TGTGCCAGCAGCTTGGGGGCGGGGTCTAACACTGAAGCTTTCTTT.

Only a few counts were recorded for this clonotype. The chain combines TRBV2 with TRBJ2-1; no reliable D call. The germline CDR1 and CDR2 sequences are SNHLY and FYNNEI. With 2 bases removed from V and 2 bases from J, the gap between germline ends came to 7 bases. This CDR3 region has 14 residues. The CDR3 loop reads CASSEPSAYNEQFF. The CDR3 DNA follows: TGTGCCAGCAGTGAACCCTCAGCCTACAATGAGCAGTTCTTC.

This clonotype was observed a handful of times. The DNA for the CDR3 is TGTGCCAGCAGCATTCGCGCCGGGACAGAGACCTACGAGCAGTACTTC. Amino acids: CASSIRAGTETYEQYF. The chain uses TRBV21-1 and TRBJ2-7; TRBD1 was called by the table and not checked on the DNA. TRBV21-1 is termed a pseudogene. The CDR3 totals 16 residues.

The genes are TRBV4-1 and TRBJ1-2, with TRBD1 as a possible D gene (5 bases). Trimming removed 0 bases from V and 3 bases from J, with 14 bases in between. Germline loops: CDR1 MGHRA, CDR2 YSYEKL. The length of the CDR3 is 16 residues. CDR3 sequence: CASSQEGRGSYYGYTF. DNA of the CDR3: TGCGCCAGCAGCCAAGAAGGGCGGGGGTCCTACTATGGCTACACCTTC.

This clonotype was counted a few times. V gene TRBV29-1 combines with J gene TRBJ2-1; 10 bases are a match to TRBD2. From germline, CDR1 is SQVTM and CDR2 ANQGSEA. V lost 8 bases, J lost 4 bases, and 8 bases stayed unmatched. The CDR3 spans 14 residues. CDR3 amino acids: CSCILAGPYNEQFF. In DNA, the CDR3 is TGCAGCTGTATACTAGCGGGACCATACAATGAGCAGTTCTTC.

This clonotype came up many times. CDR3 sequence reads: CASSFSGTGKNIQYF. The CDR3 nucleotides are TGCGCCAGCAGCTTTTCCGGGACAGGGAAAAACATTCAGTACTTC. The rearrangement joins TRBV5-1 to TRBJ2-4; 9 bases are a match to TRBD1. Germline V lookup: CDR1 SGHRS, CDR2 YFSETQ. This CDR3 has 15 amino acids. Trimming removed 2 bases from V and 4 bases from J; junction bases left unmatched: 4.

The chain combines TRBV6-5 with TRBJ1-1, with a tentative D call TRBD1 (6 bases). The length of the CDR3 is 14 residues. Germline-derived CDR1 and CDR2 are MNHEY and SVGAGI. With 6 bases removed from V and 0 bases from J, the gap between germline ends came to 11 bases. CDR3 protein: CASSPTGVNTEAFF. Here the CDR3 DNA reads TGTGCCAGCAGCCCGACAGGAGTGAACACTGAAGCTTTCTTT.

This clonotype was detected a few times. The rearrangement joins TRBV4-1 to TRBJ1-2; a possible D gene is TRBD1 (6 bases). The CDR3 runs 14 residues. V was trimmed by 4 bases and J by 4 bases, leaving 13 bases between them. From germline, CDR1 is MGHRA and CDR2 YSYEKL. CDR3 region: CASSLTNRVYGYTF. The CDR3 nucleotides are TGCGCCAGCAGCCTTACGAACAGGGTCTATGGCTACACCTTC.